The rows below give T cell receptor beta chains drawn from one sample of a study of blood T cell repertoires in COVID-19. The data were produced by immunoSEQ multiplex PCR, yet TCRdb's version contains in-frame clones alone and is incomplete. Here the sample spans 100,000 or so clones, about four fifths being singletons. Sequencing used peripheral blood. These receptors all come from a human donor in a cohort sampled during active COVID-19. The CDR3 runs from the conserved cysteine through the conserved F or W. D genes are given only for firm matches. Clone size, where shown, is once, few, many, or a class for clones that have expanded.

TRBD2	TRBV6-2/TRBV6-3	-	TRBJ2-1	TGTGCCAGCAGTGCCGAGGGAGCGGGAGGCCGACGGGAGTTCTTC	CASSAEGAGGRREFF
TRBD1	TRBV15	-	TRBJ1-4	TGTGCCACCAGCAGGATAGGACAGGGGGCAACTAATGAAAAACTGTTTTTT	CATSRIGQGATNEKLFF
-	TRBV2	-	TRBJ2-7	TGTGCCAGCAGTGAATACCAGGGGACCTACGAGCAGTACTTC	CASSEYQGTYEQYF
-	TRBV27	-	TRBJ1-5	TGTGCCAGCAGTTTCGGTTACCTTCAGCCCCAGCATTTT	CASSFGYLQPQHF
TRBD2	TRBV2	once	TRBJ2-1	TGTGCCAGCAGTGTCCTAGCGGGGACCTACAATGAGCAGTTCTTC	CASSVLAGTYNEQFF
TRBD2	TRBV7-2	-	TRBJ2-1	TGTGCCAGCATATCCCGGGCGGGAGTCTCCTACAATGAGCAGTTCTTC	CASISRAGVSYNEQFF
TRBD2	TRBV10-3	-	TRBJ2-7	TGTGCCATCAGTGAGCGGGGGGGCAGGGACGAGCAGTACTTC	CAISERGGRDEQYF
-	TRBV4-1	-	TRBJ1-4	TGCGCCAGCAGCCCAGACCCACGGGGAACTAATGAAAAACTGTTTTTT	CASSPDPRGTNEKLFF
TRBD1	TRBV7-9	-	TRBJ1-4	TGTGCCAGCAGCTTGGGACAGGGGGCTTCTAATGAAAAACTGTTTTTT	CASSLGQGASNEKLFF
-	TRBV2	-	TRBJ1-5	TGTGCCAGCGGATTTGGAGGAACTCAGCCCCAGCATTTT	CASGFGGTQPQHF
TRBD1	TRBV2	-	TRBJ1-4	TGTGCCAGCAGTTACCGGGACAGTCGGGAAAAACTGTTTTTT	CASSYRDSREKLFF
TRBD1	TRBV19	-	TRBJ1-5	TGTGCCAGTAGTCCAACCGGGACAGGGGGAAGGCAGCCCCAGCATTTT	CASSPTGTGGRQPQHF
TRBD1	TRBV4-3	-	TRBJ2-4	TGCGCCAGCAGCACTGGACAGGGAAACATTCAGTACTTC	CASSTGQGNIQYF
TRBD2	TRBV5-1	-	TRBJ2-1	TGCGCCAGCAGCCCCGGGACTAGCGGGAGAATGGGGAACAATGAGCAGTTCTTC	CASSPGTSGRMGNNEQFF
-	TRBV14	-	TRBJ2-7	TGTGCCAGCAGCCTCCACAGATACTCCTACGAGCAGTACTTC	CASSLHRYSYEQYF
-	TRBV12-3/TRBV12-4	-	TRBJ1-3	TGTGCCAGCAGTGCCGGACAAGGGGGTAGTTTT	CASSAGQGGSF
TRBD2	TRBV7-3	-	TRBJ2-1	TGTGCCAGCAGCTCCCTTTCTAGCGGGCAAGAGCAGTTCTTC	CASSSLSSGQEQFF
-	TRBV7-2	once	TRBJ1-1	TGTGCCAGCAGCTTACGCAGGAACACTGAAGCTTTCTTT	CASSLRRNTEAFF
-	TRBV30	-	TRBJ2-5	TGTGCCGGGGAACAGGGTGCTGAGACCCAGTACTTC	CAGEQGAETQYF
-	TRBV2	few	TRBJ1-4	TGTGCCAGCAGTGAGGTCAGAGGAGCGAAACTGTTTTTT	CASSEVRGAKLFF
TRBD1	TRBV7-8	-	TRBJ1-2	TGTGCCAGCAGCTTGACAGGGTATGGCTACACCTTC	CASSLTGYGYTF
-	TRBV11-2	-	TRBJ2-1	TGTGCCAGCAGCTCACCGGGACTGAGCTCCTACAATGAGCAGTTCTTC	CASSSPGLSSYNEQFF
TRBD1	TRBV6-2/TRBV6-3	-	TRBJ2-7	TGTGCCAGCAGTTACTCGAATACAGGGGTCAACGAGCAGTACTTC	CASSYSNTGVNEQYF
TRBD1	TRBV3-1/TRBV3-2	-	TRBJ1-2	TGTGCCAGCAGCCAAGGAACGACAGGGGGCCTTGGCTACACCTTC	CASSQGTTGGLGYTF
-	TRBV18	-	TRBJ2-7	TGTGCCAGCTCAACATACAGGGTATCCGAGCAGTACTTC	CASSTYRVSEQYF
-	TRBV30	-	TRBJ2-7	TGTGCCTGGAGTGTGGCCTCCTACGAGCAGTACTTC	CAWSVASYEQYF
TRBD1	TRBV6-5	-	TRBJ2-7	TGTGCCAGCAGGGGGACAGGGTACTCCTACGAGCAGTACTTC	CASRGTGYSYEQYF
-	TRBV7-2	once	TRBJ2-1	TGTGCCAGCAGCTTTGGCCCCGGGATTGGCAATGAGCAGTTCTTC	CASSFGPGIGNEQFF
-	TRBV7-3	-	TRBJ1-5	TGTGCCAGCAGCTTAGGTTGTACTCCCCAGCATTTT	CASSLGCTPQHF
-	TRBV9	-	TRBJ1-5	TGTGCCAGCAGCGTGGGGGACATGCGTAGCAATCAGCCCCAGCATTTT	CASSVGDMRSNQPQHF
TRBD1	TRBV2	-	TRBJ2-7	TGTGCCAGCAGTTCTACAGGGGGAAAGTACGAGCAGTACTTC	CASSSTGGKYEQYF
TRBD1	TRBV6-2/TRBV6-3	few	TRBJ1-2	TGTGCCAGCAGCAACAGGGGGACAAACTATGGCTACACCTTC	CASSNRGTNYGYTF
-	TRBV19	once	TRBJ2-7	TGTGCCAGTAGTATAGATCTGGCAGGGACTGGCGAGCAGTACTTC	CASSIDLAGTGEQYF
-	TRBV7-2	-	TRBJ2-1	TGTGCCAGCCAACTGGGGCCCTACAATGAGCAGTTCTTC	CASQLGPYNEQFF
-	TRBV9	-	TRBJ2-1	TGTGCCAGCAGCGCGAGCTACAATGAGCAGTTCTTC	CASSASYNEQFF
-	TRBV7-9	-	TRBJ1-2	TGTGCCAGCAGCTCTCCGATGGACAAAGCCTATGGCTACACCTTC	CASSSPMDKAYGYTF
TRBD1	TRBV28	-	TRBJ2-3	TGTGCCAGCACTTTTGACAGGGGCCGCACAGATACGCAGTATTTT	CASTFDRGRTDTQYF
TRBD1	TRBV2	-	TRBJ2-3	TGTGCCAGCAGTGGGGAGACAGGGTCAGGAGATACGCAGTATTTT	CASSGETGSGDTQYF
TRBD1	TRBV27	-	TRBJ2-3	TGTGCCAGCAGTGCCCGGACAGGGATTGCAGATACGCAGTATTTT	CASSARTGIADTQYF
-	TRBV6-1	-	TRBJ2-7	TGTGCCAGCAGTGAAGCGCTGGCAGGGCGCTCCTACGAGCAGTACTTC	CASSEALAGRSYEQYF
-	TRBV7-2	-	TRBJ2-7	TGTGCCAGCAGCTTAGCAGAGACTAGGGGTTACGAGCAGTACTTC	CASSLAETRGYEQYF
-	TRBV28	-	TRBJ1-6	TGTGCCAGCATGGAGGGAACTTATAATTCACCCCTCCACTTT	CASMEGTYNSPLHF